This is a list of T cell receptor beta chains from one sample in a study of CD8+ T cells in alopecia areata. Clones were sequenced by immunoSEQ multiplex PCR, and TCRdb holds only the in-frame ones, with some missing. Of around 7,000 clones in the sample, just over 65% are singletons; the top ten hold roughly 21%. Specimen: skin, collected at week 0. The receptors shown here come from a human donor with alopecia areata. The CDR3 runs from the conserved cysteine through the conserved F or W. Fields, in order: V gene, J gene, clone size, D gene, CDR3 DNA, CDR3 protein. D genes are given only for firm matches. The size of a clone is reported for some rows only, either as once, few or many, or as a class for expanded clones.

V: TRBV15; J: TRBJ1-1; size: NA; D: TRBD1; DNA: TGTGCCACCAGGGACAGGGGGACCTTCCGCATGAACACTGAAGCTTTCTTT; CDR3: CATRDRGTFRMNTEAFF
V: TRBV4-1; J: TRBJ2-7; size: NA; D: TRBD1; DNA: TGCGCCAGCAGCCAACCCCGGACAGGGTTCGAGCAGTACTTC; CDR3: CASSQPRTGFEQYF
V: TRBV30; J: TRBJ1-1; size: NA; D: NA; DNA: TGTGCCTGGCGCGTGGGGGGGCGGACTGAAGCTTTCTTT; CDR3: CAWRVGGRTEAFF
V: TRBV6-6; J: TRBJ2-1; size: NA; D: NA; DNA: TGTGCCAGCAGTTCCCACATGGGCTACAGCGATGAGCAGTTCTTC; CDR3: CASSSHMGYSDEQFF
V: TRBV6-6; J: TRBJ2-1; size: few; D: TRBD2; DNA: TGTGCCAGCAGCCAAGCGGGGGGGCAGGATGAGCAGTTCTTC; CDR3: CASSQAGGQDEQFF
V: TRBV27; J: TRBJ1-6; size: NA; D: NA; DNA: TGTGCCAGCAGTTTGAACGGGAATAATTCACCCCTCCACTTT; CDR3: CASSLNGNNSPLHF
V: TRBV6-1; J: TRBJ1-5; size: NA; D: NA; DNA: TGTGCCAGCAGTGAATACAGGCCCCAGCATTTT; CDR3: CASSEYRPQHF
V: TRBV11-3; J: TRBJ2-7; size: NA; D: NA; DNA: TGTGCCAGCAGCCTCACGAGCTCCTACGAGCAGTACTTC; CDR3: CASSLTSSYEQYF
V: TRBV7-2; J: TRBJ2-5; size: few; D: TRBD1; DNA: TGTGCCAGCAGCTTCTGGACAGGGGAGACCCAGTACTTC; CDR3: CASSFWTGETQYF
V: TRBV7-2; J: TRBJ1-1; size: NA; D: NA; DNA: TGTGCCAGCAGCCCCTCTCAAGGGAACACTGAAGCTTTCTTT; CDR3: CASSPSQGNTEAFF
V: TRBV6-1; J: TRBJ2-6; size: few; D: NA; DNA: TGTGCCAGCAGTGAACGGGGAACAGGGACTTACTCTGGGGCCAACGTCCTGACTTTC; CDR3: CASSERGTGTYSGANVLTF
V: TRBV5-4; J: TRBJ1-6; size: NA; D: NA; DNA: TGTGCCAGCAGCTTGGAGGGGGTATTTAATTCACCCCTCCACTTT; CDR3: CASSLEGVFNSPLHF
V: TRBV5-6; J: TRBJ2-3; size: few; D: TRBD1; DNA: TGTGCCAGCAGCAACACAGGGGACGCAGATACGCAGTATTTT; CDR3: CASSNTGDADTQYF
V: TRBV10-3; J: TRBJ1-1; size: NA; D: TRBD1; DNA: TGTGCCATCAGTTCCGGGGACAGGGTTTTGAACACTGAAGCTTTCTTT; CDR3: CAISSGDRVLNTEAFF
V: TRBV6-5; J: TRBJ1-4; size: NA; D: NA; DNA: TGTGCCAGCAGTTACTATAGGGTTGCTGAGGAAAAACTGTTTTTT; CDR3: CASSYYRVAEEKLFF
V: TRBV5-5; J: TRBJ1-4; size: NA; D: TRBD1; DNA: TGTGCCAGCAGCCGTTGGGGGACAGGCAATGAAAAACTGTTTTTT; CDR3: CASSRWGTGNEKLFF
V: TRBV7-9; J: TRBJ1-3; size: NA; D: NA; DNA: TGTGCCAGCAGCCGAGACAGAATAGGCTCTGGAAACACCATATATTTT; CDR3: CASSRDRIGSGNTIYF
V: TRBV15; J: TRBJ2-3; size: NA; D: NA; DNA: TGTGCCACCAGCAGCCTAACGGAGGTGGGCGTGAGTACAGATACGCAGTATTTT; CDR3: CATSSLTEVGVSTDTQYF
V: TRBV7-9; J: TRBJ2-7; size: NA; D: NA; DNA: TGTGCCAGCAGCCCTAGCTCCTACGAGCAGTACTTC; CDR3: CASSPSSYEQYF
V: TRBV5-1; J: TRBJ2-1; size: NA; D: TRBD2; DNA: TGCGCCAGCAGCTCGCCGTTCCCCCTGACTTTGGCGGGGGGAGGAGAGCAGTTCTTC; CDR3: CASSSPFPLTLAGGGEQFF
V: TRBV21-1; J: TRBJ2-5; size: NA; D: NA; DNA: TGTGCCAGCACCAACCAAGACAGGCAAGAGACCCAGTACTTC; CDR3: CASTNQDRQETQYF
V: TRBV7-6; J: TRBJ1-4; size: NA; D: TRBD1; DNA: TGTGCCAGCAGCCGAGACAGGGTACCTAATGAAAAACTGTTTTTT; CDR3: CASSRDRVPNEKLFF
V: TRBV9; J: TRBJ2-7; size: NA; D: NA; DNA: TGTGCCAGCAGCCCCCGTTTGGGGTTCGGGGAGCAGTACTTC; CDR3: CASSPRLGFGEQYF
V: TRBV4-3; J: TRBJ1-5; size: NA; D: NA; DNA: TGCGCCAGCAGCCAAGATGGGGGCTTAAATCAGCCCCAGCATTTT; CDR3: CASSQDGGLNQPQHF
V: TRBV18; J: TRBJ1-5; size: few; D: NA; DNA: TGTGCCAGCTCACCAACAGTGGGGTATCAGCCCCAGCATTTT; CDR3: CASSPTVGYQPQHF
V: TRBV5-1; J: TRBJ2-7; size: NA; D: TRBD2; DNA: TGCGCCAGCAGCTTGGGCCCTCTAGCGGGGGTGCCCTACGAGCAGTACTTC; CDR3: CASSLGPLAGVPYEQYF
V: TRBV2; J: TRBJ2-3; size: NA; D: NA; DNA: TGTGCCAGCAGTGATTTATTAGCCGACGATACGCAGTATTTT; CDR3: CASSDLLADDTQYF
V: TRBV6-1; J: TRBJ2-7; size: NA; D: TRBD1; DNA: TGTGCCAGCAGTACCTACCCGACAGGGAGCAACGAGCAGTACTTC; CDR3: CASSTYPTGSNEQYF
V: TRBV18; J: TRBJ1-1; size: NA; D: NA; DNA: TGTGCCAGCTCCATTGGGGCTGAAGCTTTCTTT; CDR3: CASSIGAEAFF
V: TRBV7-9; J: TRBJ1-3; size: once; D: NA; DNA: TGTGCCAGCAGCTTTGAACAAGACTCTGGAAACACCATATATTTT; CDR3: CASSFEQDSGNTIYF
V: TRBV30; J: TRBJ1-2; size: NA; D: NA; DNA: TGTGCCTGGAGTGGGGGGGGCGGCGGGAAGAGGAATGGCTACACCTTC; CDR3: CAWSGGGGGKRNGYTF
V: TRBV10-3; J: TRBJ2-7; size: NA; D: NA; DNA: TGTGCCATCAGGACTCCGACTAACGAGCAGTACTTC; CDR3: CAIRTPTNEQYF
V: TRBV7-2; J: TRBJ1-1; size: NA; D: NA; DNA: TGTGCCAGCAGCCCGGGTCGGAGAGAGGCTTTCTTT; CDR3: CASSPGRREAFF
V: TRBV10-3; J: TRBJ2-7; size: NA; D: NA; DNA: TGTGCCATCAGTGAGTCGCAACAGGGCACCTACGAGCAGTACTTC; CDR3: CAISESQQGTYEQYF
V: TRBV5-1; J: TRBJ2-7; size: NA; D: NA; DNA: TGCGCCAGCAGCTTGGGAGGCCGCGAGCAGTACTTC; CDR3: CASSLGGREQYF
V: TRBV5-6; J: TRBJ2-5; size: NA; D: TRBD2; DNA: TGTGCCAGCAGCTTTAATGTCGGGGGGAGATGGGAGACCCAGTACTTC; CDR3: CASSFNVGGRWETQYF
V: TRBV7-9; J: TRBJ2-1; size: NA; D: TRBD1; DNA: TGTGCCAGCAGCCCGAACAGGACAGGGGAGGGCAATGAGCAGTTCTTC; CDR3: CASSPNRTGEGNEQFF
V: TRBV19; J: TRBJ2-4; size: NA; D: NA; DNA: TGTGCCAGTAGTATCCGAGTGTCCAGGGGAATAGCCAAAAACATTCAGTACTTC; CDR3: CASSIRVSRGIAKNIQYF
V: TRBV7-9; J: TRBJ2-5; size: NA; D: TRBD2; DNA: TGTGCCAGCGGGTCTTGGGGAGGGGAGACCCAGTACTTC; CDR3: CASGSWGGETQYF
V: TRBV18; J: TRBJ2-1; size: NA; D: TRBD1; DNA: TGTGCCAGCTCACCACCGGCGACAGGGGTGAAGAATGAGCAGTTCTTC; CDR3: CASSPPATGVKNEQFF
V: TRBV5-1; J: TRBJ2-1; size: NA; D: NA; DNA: TGCGCCAGCAGCTTCATGAGGAATGAGCAGTTCTTC; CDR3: CASSFMRNEQFF
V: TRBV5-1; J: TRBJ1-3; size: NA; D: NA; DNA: TGCGCCAGCAGCCCGTCGGGCGGCGGAAACACCATATATTTT; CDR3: CASSPSGGGNTIYF
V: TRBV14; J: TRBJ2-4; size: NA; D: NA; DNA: TGTGCCAGCAGCCAAGAAACGAGGGAAAACATTCAGTACTTC; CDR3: CASSQETRENIQYF
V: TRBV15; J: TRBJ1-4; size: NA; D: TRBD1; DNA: TGTGCCACCAGCAGCCTACAGGGGTTCTCAAGCCCTTTTGAAAAACTGTTTTTT; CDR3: CATSSLQGFSSPFEKLFF
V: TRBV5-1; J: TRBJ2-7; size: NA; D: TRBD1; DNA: TGCGCCAGCAGCTTATTCGTTGGACAGGGTGTCTACGAGCAGTACTTC; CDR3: CASSLFVGQGVYEQYF
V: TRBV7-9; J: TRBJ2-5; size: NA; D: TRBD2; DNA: TGTGCCAGCAGCAACGGACTAGCGGGGGGGACTGAAGAGACCCAGTACTTC; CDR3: CASSNGLAGGTEETQYF